The T cell receptor (beta chain) described here comes from a study of T-cell reconstitution after alpha-beta-depleted transplantation in children. The CDR3 contains 13 residues. The V and J ends lost 2 bases and 8 bases, in that order; junction bases with no gene match: 4. The V gene's germline CDR1 is SNHLY and CDR2 FYNNEI. Unique molecular identifiers were built into the TCRbeta library. Each CDR3 protein gets one entry after TCRdb re-called the PCR reads with MiXCR. The sample consists of approximately 83,000 distinct CDR3 sequences, roughly 7.7% of them appearing once. This clonotype was observed many times.

The sample consisted of PBMCs from the stem cell graft donor, taken from the stem cell graft. The receptor was derived from a human donor who donated a stem cell graft to a child with congenital amegakaryocytic thrombocytopenia. This chain joins TRBV2 and TRBJ1-2; 8 bases agree with TRBD1. CDR3 sequence: CASSEQGARGYTF. In nucleotides, the CDR3 is TGTGCCAGCAGTGAACAGGGGGCGCGCGGCTACACCTTC.